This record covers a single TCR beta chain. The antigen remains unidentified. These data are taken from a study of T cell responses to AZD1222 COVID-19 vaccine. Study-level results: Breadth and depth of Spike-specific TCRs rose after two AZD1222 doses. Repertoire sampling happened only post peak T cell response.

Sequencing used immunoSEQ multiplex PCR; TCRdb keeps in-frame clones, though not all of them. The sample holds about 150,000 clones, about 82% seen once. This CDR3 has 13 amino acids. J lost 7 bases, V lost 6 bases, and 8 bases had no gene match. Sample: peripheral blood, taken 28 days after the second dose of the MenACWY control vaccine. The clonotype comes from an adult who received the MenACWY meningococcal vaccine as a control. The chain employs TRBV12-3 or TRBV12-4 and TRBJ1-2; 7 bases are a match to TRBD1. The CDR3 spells CASRMTGSGGYTF. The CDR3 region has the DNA TGTGCCAGCAGAATGACAGGGTCCGGTGGCTACACCTTC.